The sequence of this TCR beta chain was determined in a study of T cell responses to AZD1222 COVID-19 vaccine. Study-level points and caveats: Donors were chiefly white British, with a greater number of females, and clonal diversity was perhaps underestimated. Repertoires were sampled only after the peak T cell response.

About this clone: As yet, its antigen is unknown.

The repertoire was sequenced with immunoSEQ multiplex PCR; TCRdb's copy has only in-frame clones and lacks some. The sample lists some 92,000 clones; 88% were seen once. Looked up from germline, CDR1 is MDHEN and CDR2 is SYDVKM. Losses at the gene ends were 2 bases for V and 2 bases for J; bases not matched to a gene: 3. There are 14 residues in the CDR3. Material: peripheral blood, obtained on day 0 of AZD1222 vaccination. This rearrangement joins TRBV28 to TRBJ2-7; 7 bases line up with TRBD2. This sequence originates from an adult in good health. The chain's CDR3 is CASSLGGGTYEQYF. CDR3 DNA: TGTGCCAGCAGTTTAGGGGGGGGTACCTACGAGCAGTACTTC.